These 6 T cell receptor beta chains came from one sample sequenced in a study of monozygotic twins with inflammatory bowel disease. Each CDR3 protein gets one entry in TCRdb, which reprocessed the 5' RACE reads and gives no DNA. The sample shows fewer than 400,000 distinct CDR3 sequences, and approximately 5.4% sits with its ten largest clones. Sequenced material: blood. These TCRs come from a human donor with ulcerative colitis or Crohn's disease, or a healthy co-twin of an affected twin (not recorded which).

The V call is TRBV5-1, the J call TRBJ1-1; TCRdb proposes TRBD1, but this gene call is untestable without DNA. Germline V lookup: CDR1 SGHRS, CDR2 YFSETQ. There are 16 residues in the CDR3. The CDR3 loop reads CASSAGRWAENTEAFF.

The gene calls are TRBV6-2 or TRBV6-3 and TRBJ1-2; there is no DNA to check the TCRdb D call of TRBD1. CDR1 is MNHEY and CDR2 is SVGEGT in the germline V gene. This CDR3 is 13 amino acids long. This CDR3 is CASRRTEIYGYTF.

This chain connects TRBV7-2 to TRBJ1-2; TCRdb's D call, TRBD1, is unchecked because there is no DNA. The germline gives CDR1 SGHTA, CDR2 FQGNSA. The CDR3 is 15 amino acids. CDR3 in amino acids: CASSLNRGMSYGYTF.

The chain carries TRBV10-3 and TRBJ1-1; TCRdb outputs TRBD1, but without DNA this stays unchecked. The germline gives CDR1 ENHRY, CDR2 SYGVKD. This CDR3 region has 17 residues. The CDR3 protein is CAISDGTGVAMNTEAFF.

The chain carries TRBV5-1 and TRBJ2-7; TCRdb's assignment of TRBD1 cannot be checked, as there is no DNA. Germline V gene sequence: CDR1 SGHRS, CDR2 YFSETQ. This CDR3 is 16 amino acids long. This CDR3 is CASSLDLDRGRYEQYF.

J is TRBJ1-1 and V is TRBV6-5; TCRdb reports TRBD1, a call that lacks DNA to check it against. The CDR3 contains 16 residues. Per the germline V gene, CDR1 is MNHEY and CDR2 is SVGAGI. This chain's CDR3 is CASSYSPQGTGTEAFF.